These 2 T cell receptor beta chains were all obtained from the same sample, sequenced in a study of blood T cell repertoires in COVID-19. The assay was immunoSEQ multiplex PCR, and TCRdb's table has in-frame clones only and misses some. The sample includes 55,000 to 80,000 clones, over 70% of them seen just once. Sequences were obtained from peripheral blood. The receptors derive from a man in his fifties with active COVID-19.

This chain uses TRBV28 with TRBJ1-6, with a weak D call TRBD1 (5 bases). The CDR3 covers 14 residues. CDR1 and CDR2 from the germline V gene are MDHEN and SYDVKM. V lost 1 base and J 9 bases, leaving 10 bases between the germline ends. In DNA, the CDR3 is TGTGCCAGCAGTTTATCCAGGGTCGCTTCACCCCTCCACTTT. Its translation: CASSLSRVASPLHF.

As DNA, the CDR3 is TGTGCCAGCAGTCCTAGCCCACACTACAATGAGCAGTTCTTC. This encodes CASSPSPHYNEQFF. The chain uses TRBV2 and TRBJ2-1, with a possible D match to TRBD2 (5 bases). Germline V gene lookup returns CDR1 SNHLY and CDR2 FYNNEI. CDR3 length: 14 amino acids. The V end lost 5 bases, the J end lost 3 bases, and 11 bases lay between the germline ends.